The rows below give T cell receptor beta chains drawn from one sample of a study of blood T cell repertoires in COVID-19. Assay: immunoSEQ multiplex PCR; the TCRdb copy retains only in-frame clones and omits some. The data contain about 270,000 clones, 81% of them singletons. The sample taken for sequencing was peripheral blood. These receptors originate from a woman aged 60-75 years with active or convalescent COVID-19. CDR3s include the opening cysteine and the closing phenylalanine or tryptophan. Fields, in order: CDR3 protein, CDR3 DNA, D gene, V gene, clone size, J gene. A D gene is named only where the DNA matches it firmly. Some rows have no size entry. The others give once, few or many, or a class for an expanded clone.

CASCRQPQHF | TGTGCCAGCTGCCGGCAGCCCCAGCATTTT | . | TRBV2 | few | TRBJ1-5
CASSLAGRASGGNEQYF | TGTGCCAGCAGCTTAGCAGGGAGGGCTAGCGGGGGGAACGAGCAGTACTTC | TRBD2 | TRBV7-2 | . | TRBJ2-7
CASSFGGPWSPLHF | TGTGCCAGCAGCTTCGGGGGGCCCTGGTCACCCCTCCACTTT | . | TRBV7-2 | . | TRBJ1-6
CASSQGGGGPSEQYF | TGTGCCAGCAGCCAAGGAGGGGGGGGGCCAAGCGAGCAGTACTTC | . | TRBV3-1/TRBV3-2 | . | TRBJ2-7
CASSLLAGDSSYEQYF | TGTGCCAGCAGCCTGCTAGCGGGCGACAGCTCCTACGAGCAGTACTTC | TRBD2 | TRBV11-1 | once | TRBJ2-7
CASSLDSFQPQHF | TGTGCCAGCTCCTTGGACAGTTTCCAGCCCCAGCATTTT | . | TRBV18 | . | TRBJ1-5
CASSVPSGGAADTQYF | TGTGCCAGCAGCGTACCTAGCGGGGGGGCGGCAGATACGCAGTATTTT | TRBD2 | TRBV5-4 | . | TRBJ2-3
CASSPPVAGDGGYTF | TGTGCCAGCTCACCACCGGTGGCAGGGGACGGCGGCTACACCTTC | . | TRBV18 | once | TRBJ1-2
CASSLRAGSVGANVLTF | TGCGCCAGCAGCTTGAGAGCAGGGTCGGTCGGGGCCAACGTCCTGACTTTC | . | TRBV5-1 | . | TRBJ2-6
CASSFGVTSGNTIYF | TGTGCCAGCAGCTTCGGGGTGACCTCTGGAAACACCATATATTTT | . | TRBV5-4 | . | TRBJ1-3
CASSLASGMRTEAFF | TGTGCCAGCAGCTTAGCGTCAGGGATGCGGACTGAAGCTTTCTTT | . | TRBV7-9 | . | TRBJ1-1
CASSLGQKAGELFF | TGTGCCAGCAGCTTAGGACAAAAAGCCGGGGAGCTGTTTTTT | . | TRBV7-7 | . | TRBJ2-2
CASSQDLRGPGGGYTF | TGTGCCAGCAGCCAAGACCTACGGGGACCTGGGGGGGGCTACACCTTC | . | TRBV14 | once | TRBJ1-2
CASIMGRDYGYTF | TGTGCCAGCATCATGGGCAGGGACTATGGCTACACCTTC | . | TRBV2 | . | TRBJ1-2
CASSGGTEAGELFF | TGTGCCAGCAGTGGCGGGACCGAGGCCGGGGAGCTGTTTTTT | . | TRBV2 | . | TRBJ2-2
CASSFDRGLAEAFF | TGTGCCAGCAGCTTCGACAGGGGGCTAGCTGAAGCTTTCTTT | TRBD1 | TRBV7-2 | once | TRBJ1-1
CASSSAGPYEQYF | TGTGCCAGCAGTTCGGCAGGGCCCTACGAGCAGTACTTC | . | TRBV6-5 | . | TRBJ2-7
CASSLTAGYEQYF | TGTGCCAGTAGTTTGACAGCCGGCTACGAGCAGTACTTC | . | TRBV19 | . | TRBJ2-7
CARRQGARTEAFF | TGTGCCAGGCGACAGGGGGCAAGGACTGAAGCTTTCTTT | TRBD1 | TRBV2 | . | TRBJ1-1
CASSFNRGGLRMSEQFF | TGTGCCAGTAGTTTCAACAGGGGAGGCTTGAGAATGTCTGAGCAGTTCTTC | . | TRBV19 | . | TRBJ2-1
CASSGTTGTSYEQYF | TGTGCCAGCAGTGGAACTACCGGGACATCCTACGAGCAGTACTTC | . | TRBV2 | . | TRBJ2-7
CASSSTDRVQETQYF | TGTGCCAGCAGCTCAACTGACAGGGTCCAAGAGACCCAGTACTTC | TRBD1 | TRBV5-6 | . | TRBJ2-5
CASSMGQPSYEQYF | TGTGCCAGTAGTATGGGGCAACCGTCCTACGAGCAGTACTTC | . | TRBV19 | . | TRBJ2-7